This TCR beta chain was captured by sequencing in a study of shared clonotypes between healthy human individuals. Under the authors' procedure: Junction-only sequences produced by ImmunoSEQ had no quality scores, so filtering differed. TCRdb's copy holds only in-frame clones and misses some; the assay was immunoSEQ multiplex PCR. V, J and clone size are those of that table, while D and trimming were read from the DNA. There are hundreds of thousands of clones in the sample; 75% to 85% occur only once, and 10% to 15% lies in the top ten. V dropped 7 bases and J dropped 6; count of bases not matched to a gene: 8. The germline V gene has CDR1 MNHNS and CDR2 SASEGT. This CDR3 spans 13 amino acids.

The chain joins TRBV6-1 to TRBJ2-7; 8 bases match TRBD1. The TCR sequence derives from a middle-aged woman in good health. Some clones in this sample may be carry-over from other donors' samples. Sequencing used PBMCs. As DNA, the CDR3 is TGTGCCAGCATATTGACAGGGGTGCTCGAGCAGTACTTC. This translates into CASILTGVLEQYF.